The entry below describes one T cell receptor (beta chain). This entry is derived from a study of T cell repertoires in cytomegalovirus infection. MiXCR, applied by TCRdb to the reads, yields one record per CDR3 protein. Counted here are hundreds of thousands of distinct CDR3 sequences, 18% occurring once; the ten biggest clones make up about 10%. CDR3 length: 14 residues. CDR1 and CDR2 (germline): MNHEY, SMNVEV (reference sequence). Trimming took off 3 bases at V and 7 bases at J, with 15 bases between the two ends. Specimen: PBMCs. V is TRBV27 and J is TRBJ1-2; TRBD1 is a possible D gene (5 bases). The TCR originated in a human donor in good health (CMV status not recorded). Some clones in this sample may be carry-over from other donors' samples. In nucleotides, the CDR3 is TGTGCCAGCAGTTTGGCCCTAGGGGTGGGTGGCTACACCTTC. As protein: CASSLALGVGGYTF.